Below, 15 T cell receptor beta chains from the same sample are listed, as sequenced in a study of cytomegalovirus exposure and HLA in healthy donors. PCR used 60 Vbeta primers and 13 Jbeta primers. Here immunoSEQ multiplex PCR was the method, and the copy in TCRdb shows in-frame clones only, minus some. The sample consists of over 120,000 clones, over 70% of them appearing once. Sequencing was carried out using PBMCs. The receptors come from a man aged 30 to 39 in good health and CMV-seronegative.

This chain connects TRBV7-8 to TRBJ2-6; TRBD2 aligns across 7 bases. The CDR3 length is 21 residues. Looked up from germline, CDR1 is SGHVS and CDR2 is FQNEAQ. V shed 5 bases and J 0 bases; nucleotides not matched to a gene: 19. CDR3 in DNA: TGTGCCAGCAGCCCCCAATCTATCTACGGGGGGAGGGACTCTGGGGCCAACGTCCTGACTTTC. Translation: CASSPQSIYGGRDSGANVLTF.

This chain links TRBV27 with TRBJ2-5, with TRBD1 as a possible D gene (5 bases). The J call may be faulty, since TRBJ2-7 better matches the DNA end. Looked up from germline, CDR1 is MNHEY and CDR2 is SMNVEV (reference sequence). The CDR3 consists of 15 residues. The CDR3 coding sequence is TGTGCCAGCAGTTCCATCCTCGACAGCTTCTACGAGCAGTACTTC. This translates into CASSSILDSFYEQYF.

The V and J genes are TRBV7-9 and TRBJ2-7, with 11 nucleotides matching TRBD1. Trimming at V came to 1 base and at J to 3 bases, leaving 5 bases not matched to a gene. Germline V gene sequence: CDR1 SEHNR, CDR2 FQNEAQ (reference sequence). The CDR3 covers 16 residues. DNA for the CDR3: TGTGCCAGCAGCTTAGGGGCCGGGACAGGGGGCTACGAGCAGTACTTC. This translates into CASSLGAGTGGYEQYF.

The gene calls are TRBV5-1 and TRBJ1-1, with D tentatively TRBD1 (6 bases). Trimming removed 1 base from V and 3 bases from J, with 10 bases in between. Germline values: CDR1 SGHRS, CDR2 YFSETQ. CDR3 length: 14 amino acids. CDR3 nucleotides: TGCGCCAGCAGCTTGATGGGGGCTTACACTGAAGCTTTCTTT. This gives the protein CASSLMGAYTEAFF.

The rearrangement uses TRBV28 and TRBJ1-5; D may be TRBD1 (6 bases). Germline loops: CDR1 MDHEN, CDR2 SYDVKM. The CDR3 sequence is 14 residues long. V was pared by 7 bases and J by 10 bases, with 20 bases between. The CDR3 DNA is TGTGCCAGCATCGCTGTGGCAGGGGTTAGTCCCCAGCATTTT. Protein product: CASIAVAGVSPQHF.

The chain recombines TRBV19 with TRBJ2-3; no definite D call. The V end was cut by 4 bases, the J end by 7 bases, with 9 bases between. The CDR3 totals 12 residues. Germline CDR1 and CDR2: LNHDA and SQIVND (reference sequence). For the CDR3, the DNA is TGTGCCAGTAGTACCCAGTTGAATACGCAGTATTTT. It translates to CASSTQLNTQYF.

CDR3 loop: CASSLADRGHNEQFF. The CDR3 nucleotides are TGTGCCAGCAGCTTAGCGGACAGGGGGCATAATGAGCAGTTCTTC. V and J are TRBV7-9 and TRBJ2-1; 11 positions match TRBD1. This CDR3 has 15 residues. Per germline, CDR1 SEHNR and CDR2 FQNEAQ (reference sequence). The V and J ends lost 0 bases and 7 bases, in that order; junction bases with no gene match: 2.

Only a few counts were recorded for this clone. This chain links TRBV4-1 with TRBJ2-1; 8 bases are shared with TRBD1. This CDR3 has 15 amino acids. Germline V gene sequence: CDR1 MGHRA, CDR2 YSYEKL. J lost 7 bases, V lost 4 bases, and 9 bases had no gene match. The CDR3 is CASSLNDRGYNEQFF. The CDR3 nucleotides read TGCGCCAGCAGCCTTAATGACAGGGGATATAATGAGCAGTTCTTC.

The V gene is TRBV2, the J gene TRBJ2-3, with 8 bases lining up with TRBD2. The trim removed 11 bases at V and 9 bases at J, leaving 19 bases unmatched. The CDR3 is 15 amino acids. Per the germline V gene, CDR1 is SNHLY and CDR2 is FYNNEI. CDR3 protein: CAGPGGAGEGETQYF. The CDR3 DNA is TGTGCCGGACCCGGGGGAGCGGGGGAAGGAGAGACGCAGTATTTT.

The chain links TRBV14 to TRBJ2-4; D is possibly TRBD2 (5 bases). Looked up from germline, CDR1 is SGHDN and CDR2 is FVKESK. CDR3 length: 16 amino acids. Deletions cut 1 base from V and 8 bases from J, with 18 bases between. CDR3 nucleotide sequence: TGTGCCAGCAGCCAAGGGGTGGACCGAGGGTTGGACATTCAGTACTTC. Amino acid sequence: CASSQGVDRGLDIQYF. Full variable domain (remainder filled in from reference TRBV14 and TRBJ2-4): EAGVTQFPSHSVIEKGQTVTLRCDPISGHDNLYWYRRVMGKEIKFLLHFVKESKQDESGMPNNRFLAERTGGTYSTLKVQPAELEDSGVYFCASSQGVDRGLDIQYFGAGTRLSVL.

The chain carries TRBV5-6 and TRBJ2-3; D perhaps matches TRBD2 (6 bases). Germline values: CDR1 SGHDT, CDR2 YYEEEE. The CDR3 is 18 residues long. Trimming shortened V by 3 bases and J by 3 bases, and 23 bases separated the two germline ends. CDR3: CASSSPIGGGDRTDTQYF. The CDR3 DNA follows: TGTGCCAGCAGCTCTCCCATAGGAGGCGGGGATCGAACAGATACGCAGTATTTT.

The J gene is TRBJ2-7, the V gene TRBV6-5; weak D call: TRBD2 (7 bases). V was cut by 2 bases and J by 4 bases, with 12 bases left in between. Germline V gene sequence: CDR1 MNHEY, CDR2 SVGAGI. CDR3 size: 14 residues. In DNA, the CDR3 is TGTGCCAGCAGTTACGAGAGGGGGGGGTACGAGCAGTACTTC. Amino acids: CASSYERGGYEQYF.

This sequence joins TRBV7-6 and TRBJ1-1; TRBD1 is a possible D gene (5 bases). CDR3 length equals 13 residues. Germline values: CDR1 SGHVS, CDR2 FNYEAQ. The germline V and J ends were trimmed by 4 bases and 3 bases, with 9 bases remaining between them. For the CDR3, the DNA is TGTGCCAGCAGCTACGACAGTTACACTGAAGCTTTCTTT. Translating gives CASSYDSYTEAFF.

This clone was counted only a few times. The rearrangement links TRBV9 to TRBJ1-1, with D unclear. The V and J ends lost 7 bases and 7 bases respectively, with 14 bases between them. The CDR3 consists of 12 residues. The germline CDR1 and CDR2 sequences are SGDLS and YYNGEE. The CDR3 sequence: CASANTEGEAFF. The CDR3 DNA sequence: TGTGCCAGCGCTAACACAGAGGGTGAAGCTTTCTTT.

With respect to this clone: This same CDR3 is encoded by further DNA sequences in the sample. The gene calls are TRBV5-1 and TRBJ2-1; a possible D gene is TRBD2 (6 bases). The CDR3 runs to 13 residues. Germline CDR1 and CDR2: SGHRS and YFSETQ. Trimming took off 2 bases at V and 6 bases at J, with 9 bases between the two ends. The CDR3 protein is CASSLGGVNEQFF. For the CDR3, the DNA is TGCGCCAGCAGCTTAGGAGGGGTCAATGAGCAGTTCTTC.